A selection of T cell receptor beta chains follows, all from one sample in a study of blood T cell repertoires in COVID-19. Sequencing used immunoSEQ multiplex PCR; TCRdb keeps in-frame clones, though not all of them. In the table there are approximately 270,000 clones, approximately 83% of which are singletons. The sequenced sample consisted of PBMCs or T cells enriched from blood (not recorded which). Receptors were obtained from a woman aged 50 to 60 who had recovered from COVID-19. The CDR3 runs from the conserved cysteine through the conserved F or W. The order of the fields is J gene, clone size, V gene, D gene, CDR3 protein, CDR3 DNA. The D gene is left open where the match is weak. Clone size is not always given. Where it is, it says once, few, many or a class for expanded clones.

>TRBJ2-7|NA|TRBV5-1|TRBD2
CASSIPPGASAGVLYEQYF
TGCGCCAGCTCTATTCCTCCCGGGGCCTCAGCGGGAGTCCTCTACGAGCAGTACTTC
>TRBJ1-1|NA|TRBV4-1|NA
CASSQDPMNTEAFF
TGCGCCAGCAGCCAAGATCCTATGAACACTGAAGCTTTCTTT
>TRBJ1-1|few|TRBV7-8|NA
CASSLVFGVNTEAFF
TGTGCCAGCAGCTTAGTATTCGGGGTGAACACTGAAGCTTTCTTT
>TRBJ2-5|NA|TRBV18|TRBD1
CASSPPTGGVETQYF
TGTGCCAGCTCACCTCCGACAGGGGGCGTGGAGACCCAGTACTTC
>TRBJ2-1|NA|TRBV5-5|NA
CASSLEAGWFDEQFF
TGTGCCAGCAGCTTGGAGGCAGGGTGGTTCGATGAGCAGTTCTTC
>TRBJ1-1|NA|TRBV28|NA
CASIPGGLTEAFF
TGTGCCAGCATCCCGGGGGGGCTGACTGAAGCTTTCTTT
>TRBJ2-3|NA|TRBV24-1|TRBD2
CATSDFRGLAGGPVTDTQYF
TGTGCCACCAGTGACTTCCGCGGACTAGCGGGAGGGCCTGTCACAGATACGCAGTATTTT
>TRBJ2-7|NA|TRBV5-1|NA
CASSPNGGDYEQYF
TGCGCCAGCAGCCCTAATGGAGGGGACTACGAGCAGTACTTC
>TRBJ1-1|NA|TRBV6-1|NA
CASSDPGAFF
TGTGCCAGCAGTGACCCCGGGGCTTTCTTT
>TRBJ2-1|NA|TRBV14|NA
CASSQTRIGQFF
TGTGCCAGCAGCCAAACCCGAATCGGGCAGTTCTTC
>TRBJ2-3|NA|TRBV6-1|TRBD2
CASSGSGRAGTDTQYF
TGTGCCAGCAGTGGGAGCGGGAGGGCCGGCACAGATACGCAGTATTTT
>TRBJ2-7|few|TRBV7-6|NA
CASSLSGSGEQYF
TGTGCCAGCAGCTTATCAGGGTCTGGGGAGCAGTACTTC
>TRBJ2-5|few|TRBV2|NA
CASSDLAQETQYF
TGTGCCAGCAGTGACCTAGCGCAAGAGACCCAGTACTTC
>TRBJ1-1|NA|TRBV28|NA
CASSLSWSEAFF
TGTGCCAGCAGCCTGAGTTGGTCTGAAGCTTTCTTT
>TRBJ2-1|NA|TRBV5-1|TRBD2
CASSWTSGTHNEQFF
TGCGCCAGCAGCTGGACTAGCGGGACACACAATGAGCAGTTCTTC
>TRBJ1-1|NA|TRBV7-9|TRBD1
CASSFDRAGTEAFF
TGTGCCAGCAGCTTTGACAGGGCCGGGACTGAAGCTTTCTTT
>TRBJ1-2|NA|TRBV4-1|NA
CASSQGAGYDYGYTF
TGCGCCAGCAGCCAAGGGGCAGGGTATGACTATGGCTACACCTTC
>TRBJ2-5|NA|TRBV18|NA
CASSPRGPGNGETQYF
TGTGCCAGCTCACCACGAGGTCCAGGGAATGGAGAGACCCAGTACTTC
>TRBJ2-7|NA|TRBV2|NA
CASSEGRALGEQYF
TGTGCCAGCAGTGAAGGGAGGGCCTTAGGCGAGCAGTACTTC